Listed here are 9 T cell receptor beta chains from one sample, sequenced in a study of blood T cell repertoires in COVID-19. Only in-frame clones appear in the TCRdb table, and some are missing; sequencing was by immunoSEQ multiplex PCR. The profile covers 300,000 or so clones, with 89% appearing a single time and under 8% taken by the ten largest. Sample: peripheral blood. Source of these receptors: a man aged 18 to 30 who had recovered from COVID-19.

This clone was counted a few times. The J gene is TRBJ2-1, the V gene TRBV3-1 (or the pseudogene TRBV3-2), with 11 bases identical to TRBD2. Germline V gives CDR1 LGHDT, CDR2 YNNKEL (reference sequence). The CDR3 runs to 16 residues. The V gene end was trimmed by 4 bases and the J gene end by 8 bases; junction bases not matched to a gene: 10. CDR3 DNA sequence: TGTGCCAGCAGCCTGGGGACTAGCGGAGCCGTCGATGAGCAGTTCTTC. Translating gives CASSLGTSGAVDEQFF.

This sequence joins TRBV28 and TRBJ1-1; no clear D. CDR3 length equals 14 residues. The V gene's germline CDR1 is MDHEN and CDR2 SYDVKM. The V and J ends lost 5 bases and 0 bases respectively, with 10 bases between them. Written as DNA, the CDR3 is TGTGCCAGCAGTCCCTCCCACTTGAACACTGAAGCTTTCTTT. This codes for CASSPSHLNTEAFF. The whole variable domain, remainder taken from reference TRBV28 and TRBJ1-1, is DVKVTQSSRYLVKRTGEKVFLECVQDMDHENMFWYRQDPGLGLRLIYFSYDVKMKEKGDIPEGYSVSREKKERFSLILESASTNQTSMYLCASSPSHLNTEAFFGQGTRLTVV.

This clone was observed once. This rearrangement joins TRBV4-1 to TRBJ1-1; no reliable D call. V was trimmed by 4 bases and J by 1 base, leaving 13 bases between them. Germline assignment: CDR1 MGHRA and CDR2 YSYEKL. The CDR3 totals 15 residues. The CDR3 coding sequence is TGCGCCAGCAGCCCCCCCTGGCGGGGGAACACTGAAGCTTTCTTT. It specifies CASSPPWRGNTEAFF.

The gene calls are TRBV6-2 or TRBV6-3 and TRBJ1-2; D possibly corresponds to TRBD1 (5 bases). CDR3 length: 13 residues. Germline lookup yields CDR1 MNHEY and CDR2 SVGEGT. V lost 2 bases, J lost 7 bases, and 11 bases lay in between. The CDR3 sequence: CASSYGGMSGYTF. The CDR3 region has the DNA TGTGCCAGCAGTTACGGGGGGATGTCTGGCTACACCTTC.

This sequence joins TRBV7-8 and TRBJ2-1; tentative D call: TRBD2 (5 bases). Germline CDR1 SGHVS, CDR2 FQNEAQ. This CDR3 region has 15 residues. Trimming removed 2 bases from V and 6 bases from J, with 14 bases in between. CDR3 DNA sequence: TGTGCCAGCAGCTTATCGGGCGGGCTTAGCAATGAGCAGTTCTTC. Translating gives CASSLSGGLSNEQFF.

The gene calls are TRBV10-1 and TRBJ2-1; 7 nucleotides match TRBD2. This CDR3 spans 17 amino acids. Trimming removed 6 bases from V and 1 base from J; junction bases left unmatched: 12. CDR1 is WNHNN, CDR2 SYGVQD, per germline (reference sequence). CDR3 DNA: TGCGCCAGCAGCGAGACCAGGTCTAGCGGTTCCTACAATGAGCAGTTCTTC. Translating it yields CASSETRSSGSYNEQFF.

The rearrangement uses TRBV2 and TRBJ2-2; 8 nucleotides match TRBD1. The CDR3 totals 14 residues. Germline CDR1 and CDR2: SNHLY and FYNNEI. Trimming took 8 bases from V and 3 from J; bases not matched to a gene: 5. The CDR3 nucleotides are TGTGCCAGCGGACAGGGCAGGTACACCGGGGAGCTGTTTTTT. It codes for CASGQGRYTGELFF.

DNA for the CDR3: TGTGCCAGCAGTTCCCCGACAGGGGGGGTTAATTCCTATAATTCACCCCTCCACTTT. It specifies CASSSPTGGVNSYNSPLHF. The J gene is TRBJ1-6, the V gene TRBV27, with TRBD1 matching 9 bases. CDR1 and CDR2 from the germline V gene are MNHEY and SMNVEV (reference sequence). The ends lost 4 bases at V and 1 base at J; junction bases unmatched: 11. CDR3 length: 19 amino acids.

The V gene is TRBV27, the J gene TRBJ2-1, with 12 nucleotides matching TRBD2. CDR3 length equals 15 residues. The J segment lost 5 bases and the V segment lost 7 bases, leaving 6 bases of the junction unmatched. Germline V gives CDR1 MNHEY, CDR2 SMNVEV (reference sequence). The CDR3 nucleotides read TGTGCCAGCACCTTACTAGCGGGAGGCCACAATGAGCAGTTCTTC. Its translation is CASTLLAGGHNEQFF.